The rows below give T cell receptor beta chains drawn from one sample of a study of spatial heterogeneity in lung cancer. TCRdb independently ran MiXCR on the 5' RACE reads; one entry per CDR3 protein. The sample includes roughly 1,500 distinct CDR3 sequences, over 7.5% of them seen just once. This specimen consisted of lung tumor tissue, obtained at surgery. The receptors originated from a female donor with early-stage non-small cell lung cancer. CDR3s include the opening cysteine and the closing phenylalanine or tryptophan. Each record gives: CDR3 protein, CDR3 DNA, clone size, V gene, CDR3 length, D gene, J gene. A D gene is named only where the DNA matches it firmly. For some rows the clone size is stated as once, few or many, or as a class when expanded; others skip it.

cdr3_aa: CASLNTEAFF
cdr3_nt: TGCGCCAGTCTTAACACTGAAGCTTTCTTT
clone_size: many
v_call: TRBV5-1
cdr3_length: 10
d_call: NA
j_call: TRBJ1-1

cdr3_aa: CASSLEAAYEQYF
cdr3_nt: TGCGCCAGCAGCTTAGAGGCGGCCTACGAGCAGTACTTC
clone_size: few
v_call: TRBV5-1
cdr3_length: 13
d_call: NA
j_call: TRBJ2-7

cdr3_aa: CASSPGGQAVYGYTF
cdr3_nt: TGTGCCAGCAGTCCCGGAGGACAGGCGGTATATGGCTACACCTTC
clone_size: medium-sized
v_call: TRBV28
cdr3_length: 15
d_call: TRBD1
j_call: TRBJ1-2

cdr3_aa: CASRGLAGLDTQYF
cdr3_nt: TGTGCCAGCAGGGGACTAGCGGGGTTAGATACGCAGTATTTT
clone_size: medium-sized
v_call: TRBV6-5
cdr3_length: 14
d_call: TRBD2
j_call: TRBJ2-3

cdr3_aa: CATGRGGQTNTGELFF
cdr3_nt: TGTGCCACCGGAAGGGGTGGGCAAACGAACACCGGGGAGCTGTTTTTT
clone_size: few
v_call: TRBV15
cdr3_length: 16
d_call: NA
j_call: TRBJ2-2

cdr3_aa: CASSPPLGQGFYEQYF
cdr3_nt: TGTGCCAGCTCACCCCCCCTCGGACAGGGGTTCTACGAGCAGTACTTC
clone_size: many
v_call: TRBV18
cdr3_length: 16
d_call: TRBD1
j_call: TRBJ2-7

cdr3_aa: CASSVGSGGTNTQYF
cdr3_nt: TGTGCCAGCAGCGTAGGTAGCGGGGGCACGAATACGCAGTATTTT
clone_size: medium-sized
v_call: TRBV9
cdr3_length: 15
d_call: TRBD2
j_call: TRBJ2-3

cdr3_aa: CASSRLFGVGYTF
cdr3_nt: TGTGCCAGCAGTCGCCTTTTCGGGGTCGGCTACACCTTC
clone_size: large
v_call: TRBV6-2/TRBV6-3
cdr3_length: 13
d_call: NA
j_call: TRBJ1-2

cdr3_aa: CASSFQPGLASDTQYF
cdr3_nt: TGTGCCAGCAGCTTTCAACCGGGACTAGCATCCGATACGCAGTATTTT
clone_size: medium-sized
v_call: TRBV9
cdr3_length: 16
d_call: TRBD2
j_call: TRBJ2-3

cdr3_aa: CASSPTVRIEKLFF
cdr3_nt: TGCGCCAGCAGCCCGACAGTTAGGATTGAAAAACTGTTTTTT
clone_size: few
v_call: TRBV4-3
cdr3_length: 14
d_call: NA
j_call: TRBJ1-4

cdr3_aa: CASSWGLAGGPPGGEQFF
cdr3_nt: TGTGCCAGCAGCTGGGGACTAGCGGGGGGGCCGCCTGGTGGTGAGCAGTTCTTC
clone_size: NA
v_call: TRBV7-9
cdr3_length: 18
d_call: TRBD2
j_call: TRBJ2-1

cdr3_aa: CAIGGSGVGETQYF
cdr3_nt: TGTGCCATCGGTGGCTCGGGAGTAGGAGAGACCCAGTACTTC
clone_size: few
v_call: TRBV10-3
cdr3_length: 14
d_call: NA
j_call: TRBJ2-5

cdr3_aa: CASSLGVGGGTDTQYF
cdr3_nt: TGTGCCAGCAGCTTAGGGGTTGGCGGGGGCACAGATACGCAGTATTTT
clone_size: medium-sized
v_call: TRBV7-6
cdr3_length: 16
d_call: NA
j_call: TRBJ2-3

cdr3_aa: CASSVQSGDTQYF
cdr3_nt: TGTGCCAGCAGCGTCCAATCTGGAGATACGCAGTATTTT
clone_size: medium-sized
v_call: TRBV9
cdr3_length: 13
d_call: NA
j_call: TRBJ2-3

cdr3_aa: CASSLEGASYTDTQYF
cdr3_nt: TGCGCCAGCAGCTTGGAAGGGGCCTCTTACACAGATACGCAGTATTTT
clone_size: NA
v_call: TRBV5-1
cdr3_length: 16
d_call: NA
j_call: TRBJ2-3

cdr3_aa: CSAPTSGDPTETQYF
cdr3_nt: TGCAGTGCTCCGACTAGCGGGGATCCTACAGAGACCCAGTACTTC
clone_size: large
v_call: TRBV20-1
cdr3_length: 15
d_call: TRBD2
j_call: TRBJ2-5

cdr3_aa: CAWTGAGGTDTQYF
cdr3_nt: TGTGCCTGGACTGGGGCAGGGGGTACGGATACGCAGTATTTT
clone_size: NA
v_call: TRBV30
cdr3_length: 14
d_call: TRBD1
j_call: TRBJ2-3

cdr3_aa: CSAKTGRGVSYEQYF
cdr3_nt: TGCAGTGCTAAAACTGGTAGGGGGGTCTCTTACGAGCAGTACTTC
clone_size: medium-sized
v_call: TRBV20-1
cdr3_length: 15
d_call: NA
j_call: TRBJ2-7

cdr3_aa: CASGLNTEAFF
cdr3_nt: TGTGCCAGCGGTCTAAACACTGAAGCTTTCTTT
clone_size: NA
v_call: TRBV12-3/TRBV12-4
cdr3_length: 11
d_call: NA
j_call: TRBJ1-1

cdr3_aa: CSAREIAGVHEQFF
cdr3_nt: TGCAGTGCTAGAGAGATAGCGGGAGTCCATGAGCAGTTCTTC
clone_size: medium-sized
v_call: TRBV20-1
cdr3_length: 14
d_call: TRBD2
j_call: TRBJ2-1

cdr3_aa: CASSQDHSPGNTIYF
cdr3_nt: TGCGCCAGCAGCCAAGATCACAGCCCGGGGAACACCATATATTTT
clone_size: NA
v_call: TRBV4-1
cdr3_length: 15
d_call: NA
j_call: TRBJ1-3

cdr3_aa: CSASPDGNTEAFF
cdr3_nt: TGCAGTGCTAGCCCTGACGGAAACACTGAAGCTTTCTTT
clone_size: large
v_call: TRBV20-1
cdr3_length: 13
d_call: NA
j_call: TRBJ1-1

cdr3_aa: CSVRADTGELFF
cdr3_nt: TGCAGCGTTCGGGCAGACACCGGGGAGCTGTTTTTT
clone_size: medium-sized
v_call: TRBV29-1
cdr3_length: 12
d_call: NA
j_call: TRBJ2-2

cdr3_aa: CAISPGDVGPDTQYF
cdr3_nt: TGTGCCATCAGCCCCGGGGACGTGGGCCCAGATACGCAGTATTTT
clone_size: medium-sized
v_call: TRBV10-3
cdr3_length: 15
d_call: NA
j_call: TRBJ2-3

cdr3_aa: CASSLDGQGQGYTF
cdr3_nt: TGTGCCAGCAGCTTAGATGGACAGGGTCAAGGCTACACCTTC
clone_size: medium-sized
v_call: TRBV7-8
cdr3_length: 14
d_call: TRBD1
j_call: TRBJ1-2

cdr3_aa: CASTSGGALGNIQYF
cdr3_nt: TGTGCCAGTACCTCAGGAGGGGCGCTTGGAAACATTCAGTACTTC
clone_size: large
v_call: TRBV19
cdr3_length: 15
d_call: NA
j_call: TRBJ2-4

cdr3_aa: CASSEGQGIAFF
cdr3_nt: TGTGCCAGCAGTGAGGGACAGGGAATCGCTTTCTTT
clone_size: large
v_call: TRBV25-1
cdr3_length: 12
d_call: TRBD1
j_call: TRBJ1-1

cdr3_aa: CASSLGVGGLSTDTQYF
cdr3_nt: TGTGCCAGCAGTTTAGGGGTAGGGGGGCTAAGCACAGATACGCAGTATTTT
clone_size: medium-sized
v_call: TRBV12-3/TRBV12-4
cdr3_length: 17
d_call: NA
j_call: TRBJ2-3

cdr3_aa: CASSIVPRSWGEQFF
cdr3_nt: TGTGCCAGTAGTATAGTCCCTCGGTCTTGGGGTGAGCAGTTCTTC
clone_size: NA
v_call: TRBV19
cdr3_length: 15
d_call: NA
j_call: TRBJ2-1